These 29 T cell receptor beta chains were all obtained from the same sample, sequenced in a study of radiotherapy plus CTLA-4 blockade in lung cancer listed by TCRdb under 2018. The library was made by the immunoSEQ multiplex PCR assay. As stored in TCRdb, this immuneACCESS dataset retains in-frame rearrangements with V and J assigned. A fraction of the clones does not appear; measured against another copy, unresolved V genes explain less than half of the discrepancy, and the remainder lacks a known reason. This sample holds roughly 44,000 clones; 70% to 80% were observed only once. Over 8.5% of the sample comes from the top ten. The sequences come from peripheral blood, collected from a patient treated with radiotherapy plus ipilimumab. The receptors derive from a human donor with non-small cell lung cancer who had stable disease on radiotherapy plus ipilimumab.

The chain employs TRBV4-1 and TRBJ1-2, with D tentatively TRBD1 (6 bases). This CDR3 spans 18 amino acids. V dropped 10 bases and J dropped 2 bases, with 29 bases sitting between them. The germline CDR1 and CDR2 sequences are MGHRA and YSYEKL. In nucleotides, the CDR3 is TGCGCCACCCAGCCTACGGGGGGCTTTGGAAGTGTAAACTATGGCTACACCTTC. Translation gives CATQPTGGFGSVNYGYTF.

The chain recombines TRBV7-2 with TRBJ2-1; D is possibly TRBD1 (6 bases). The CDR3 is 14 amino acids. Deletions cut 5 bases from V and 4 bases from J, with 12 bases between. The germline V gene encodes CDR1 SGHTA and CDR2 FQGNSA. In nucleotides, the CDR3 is TGTGCCAGCAGCGCACTTACAGGGTACAATGAGCAGTTCTTC. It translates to CASSALTGYNEQFF.

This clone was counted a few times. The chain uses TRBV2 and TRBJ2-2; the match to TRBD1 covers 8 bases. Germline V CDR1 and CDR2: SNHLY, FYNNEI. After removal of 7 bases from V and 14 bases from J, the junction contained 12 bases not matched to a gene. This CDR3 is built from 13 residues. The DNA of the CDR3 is TGTGCCAGCAAAAGGGGTGCGGGACAGGCCCTGTTTTTT. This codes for CASKRGAGQALFF. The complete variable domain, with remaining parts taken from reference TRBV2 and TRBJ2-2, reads EPEVTQTPSHQVTQMGQEVILRCVPISNHLYFYWYRQILGQKVEFLVSFYNNEISEKSEIFDDQFSVERPDGSNFTLKIRSTKLEDSAMYFCASKRGAGQALFFGEGSRLTVL.

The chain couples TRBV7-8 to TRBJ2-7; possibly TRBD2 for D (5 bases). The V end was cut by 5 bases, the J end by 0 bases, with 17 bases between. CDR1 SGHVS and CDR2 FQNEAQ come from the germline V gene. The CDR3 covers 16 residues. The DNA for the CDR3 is TGTGCCAGCAGCAGCACCGGTAGGACTTTCTCCTACGAGCAGTACTTC. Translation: CASSSTGRTFSYEQYF. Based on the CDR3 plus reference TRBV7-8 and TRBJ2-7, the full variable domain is GAGVSQSPRYKVAKRGQDVALRCDPISGHVSLFWYQQALGQGPEFLTYFQNEAQLDKSGLPSDRFFAERPEGSVSTLKIQRTQQEDSAVYLCASSSTGRTFSYEQYFGPGTRLTVT.

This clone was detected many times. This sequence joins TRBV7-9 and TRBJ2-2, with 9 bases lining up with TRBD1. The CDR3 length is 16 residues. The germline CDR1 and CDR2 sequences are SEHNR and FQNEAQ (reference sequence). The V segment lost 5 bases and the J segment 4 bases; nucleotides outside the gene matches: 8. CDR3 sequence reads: CASSPATGGLTGELFF. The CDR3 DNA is TGTGCCAGCAGCCCAGCGACAGGGGGTCTCACCGGGGAGCTGTTTTTT.

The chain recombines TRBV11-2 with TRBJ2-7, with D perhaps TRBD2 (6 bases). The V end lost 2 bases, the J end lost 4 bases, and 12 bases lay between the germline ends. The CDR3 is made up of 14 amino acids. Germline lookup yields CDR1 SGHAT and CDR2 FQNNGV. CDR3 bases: TGTGCCAGCAGCTTATCGGGACTTACATACGAGCAGTACGTC. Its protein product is CASSLSGLTYEQYV.

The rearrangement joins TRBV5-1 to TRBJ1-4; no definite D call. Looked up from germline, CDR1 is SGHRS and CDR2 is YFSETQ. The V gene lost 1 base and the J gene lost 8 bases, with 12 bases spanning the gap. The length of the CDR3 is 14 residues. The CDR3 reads CASSLTTTGEKLFF. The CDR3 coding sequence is TGCGCCAGCAGCTTGACCACCACTGGGGAAAAACTGTTTTTT. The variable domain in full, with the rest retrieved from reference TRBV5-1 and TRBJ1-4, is KAGVTQTPRYLIKTRGQQVTLSCSPISGHRSVSWYQQTPGQGLQFLFEYFSETQRNKGNFPGRFSGRQFSNSRSEMNVSTLELGDSALYLCASSLTTTGEKLFFGSGTQLSVL.

The CDR3: CASSSWVNQPQHF. The CDR3 nucleotides read TGTGCCAGCAGTTCATGGGTTAATCAGCCCCAGCATTTT. This sequence joins TRBV6-6 and TRBJ1-5; D is uncertain. There are 13 residues in the CDR3. The ends were cut back, 4 bases at V and 4 bases at J, with 8 bases in the middle. From germline, CDR1 is MNHNY and CDR2 SVGAGI (reference sequence).

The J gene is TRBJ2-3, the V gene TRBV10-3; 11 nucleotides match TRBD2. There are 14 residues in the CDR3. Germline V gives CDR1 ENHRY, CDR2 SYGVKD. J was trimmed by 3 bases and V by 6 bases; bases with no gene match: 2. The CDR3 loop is CAIRGLADTDTQYF. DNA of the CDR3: TGTGCCATCAGGGGACTAGCGGATACAGATACGCAGTATTTT.

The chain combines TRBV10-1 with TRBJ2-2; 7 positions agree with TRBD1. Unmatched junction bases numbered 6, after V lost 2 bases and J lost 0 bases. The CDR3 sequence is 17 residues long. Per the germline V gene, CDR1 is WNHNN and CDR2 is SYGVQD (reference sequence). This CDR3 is CASSEQTGTTNTGELFF. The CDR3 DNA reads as TGCGCCAGCAGTGAGCAGACAGGGACCACGAACACCGGGGAGCTGTTTTTT.

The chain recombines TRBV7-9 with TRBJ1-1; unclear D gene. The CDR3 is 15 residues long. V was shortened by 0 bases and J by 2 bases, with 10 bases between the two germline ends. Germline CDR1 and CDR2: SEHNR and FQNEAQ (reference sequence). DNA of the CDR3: TGTGCCAGCAGCTTAGCCGACTACCACAACACTGAAGCTTTCTTT. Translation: CASSLADYHNTEAFF.

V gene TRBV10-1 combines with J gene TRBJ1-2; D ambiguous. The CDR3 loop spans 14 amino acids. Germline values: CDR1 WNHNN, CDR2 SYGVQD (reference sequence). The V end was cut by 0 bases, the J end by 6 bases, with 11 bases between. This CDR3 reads CASSESGRVDGYTF. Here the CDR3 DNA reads TGCGCCAGCAGTGAGTCCGGGCGAGTCGATGGCTACACCTTC.

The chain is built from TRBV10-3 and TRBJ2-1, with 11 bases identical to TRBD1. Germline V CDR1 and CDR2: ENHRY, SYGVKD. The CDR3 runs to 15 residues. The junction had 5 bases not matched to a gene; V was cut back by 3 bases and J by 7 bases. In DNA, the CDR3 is TGTGCCATCAGTGATAGGGACAGGGGGTTAAATGAGCAGTTCTTC. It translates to CAISDRDRGLNEQFF.

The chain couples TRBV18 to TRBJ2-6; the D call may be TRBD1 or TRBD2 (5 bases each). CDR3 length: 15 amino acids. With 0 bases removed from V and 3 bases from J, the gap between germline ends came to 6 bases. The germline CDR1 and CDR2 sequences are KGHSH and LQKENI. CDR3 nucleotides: TGTGCCAGCTCACCACCGGGGGTTGGGGCCAACGTCCTGACTTTC. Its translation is CASSPPGVGANVLTF.

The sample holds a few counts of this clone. CDR3 nucleotide sequence: TGCGCCAGCAGCTTGAACCCGGGTAGATATAATTCACCCCTCCACTTT. Translating gives CASSLNPGRYNSPLHF. The V and J genes are TRBV5-1 and TRBJ1-6, with D unresolved. CDR3 length equals 16 residues. The V gene's germline CDR1 is SGHRS and CDR2 YFSETQ. Trimming pared 1 base from V and 4 bases from J, leaving 12 bases between.

CDR3 region: CASSLAGPSYGYTF. CDR3 nucleotide sequence: TGTGCCAGCAGCTTGGCTGGCCCATCGTATGGCTACACCTTC. This chain uses TRBV5-6 with TRBJ1-2; D is undetermined. The CDR3 runs 14 residues. Germline V lookup: CDR1 SGHDT, CDR2 YYEEEE. V gave up 0 bases and J gave up 5 bases, with 11 bases separating them.

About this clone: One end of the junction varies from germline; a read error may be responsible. CDR3 DNA sequence: TGCACCAGCAGCTCCCGACAGGTCGCGAACACCGGGGAGCTGTTTTTT. Its protein product is CTSSSRQVANTGELFF. This chain connects TRBV5-1 to TRBJ2-2, with D tentatively TRBD1 (6 bases). Germline CDR1 SGHRS, CDR2 YFSETQ. There are 16 residues in the CDR3.

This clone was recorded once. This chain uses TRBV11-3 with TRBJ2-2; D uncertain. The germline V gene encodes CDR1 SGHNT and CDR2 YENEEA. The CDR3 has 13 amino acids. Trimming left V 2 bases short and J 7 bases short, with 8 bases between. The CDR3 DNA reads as TGTGCCAGCAGCTTAATGTTGGGCGGGGAGCTGTTTTTT. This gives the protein CASSLMLGGELFF.

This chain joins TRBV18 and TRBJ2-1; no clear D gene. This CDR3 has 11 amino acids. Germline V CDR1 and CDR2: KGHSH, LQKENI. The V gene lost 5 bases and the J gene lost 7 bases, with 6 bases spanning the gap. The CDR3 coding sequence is TGTGCCAGCTCATCCCTTAATGAGCAGTTCTTC. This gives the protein CASSSLNEQFF.

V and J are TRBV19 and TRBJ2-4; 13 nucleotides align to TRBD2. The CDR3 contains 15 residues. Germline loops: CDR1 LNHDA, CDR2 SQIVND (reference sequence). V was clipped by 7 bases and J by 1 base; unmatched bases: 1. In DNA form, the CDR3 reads TGTGCCAGTACGACTAGCGGGGGGGCCAAAAACATTCAGTACTTC. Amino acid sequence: CASTTSGGAKNIQYF.

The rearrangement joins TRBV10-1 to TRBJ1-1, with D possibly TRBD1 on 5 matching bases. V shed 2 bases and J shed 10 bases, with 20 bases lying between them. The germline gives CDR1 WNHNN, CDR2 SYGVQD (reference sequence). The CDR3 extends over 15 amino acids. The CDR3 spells CASSEAGSGAPGAFF. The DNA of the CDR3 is TGCGCCAGCAGTGAGGCGGGTAGCGGGGCGCCGGGAGCTTTCTTT.

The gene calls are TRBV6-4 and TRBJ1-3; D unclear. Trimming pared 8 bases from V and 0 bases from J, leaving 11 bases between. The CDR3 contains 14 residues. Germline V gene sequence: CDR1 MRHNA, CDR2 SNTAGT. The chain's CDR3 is CASPRTGSGNTIYF. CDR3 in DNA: TGTGCCAGCCCCCGAACGGGCTCTGGAAACACCATATATTTT.

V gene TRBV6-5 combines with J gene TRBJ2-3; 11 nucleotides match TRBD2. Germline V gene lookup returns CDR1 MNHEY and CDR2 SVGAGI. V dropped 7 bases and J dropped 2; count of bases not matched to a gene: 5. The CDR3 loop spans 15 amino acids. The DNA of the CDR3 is TGTGCCAGCAAACAGACTAGCGGGACCACAGATACGCAGTATTTT. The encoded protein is CASKQTSGTTDTQYF.

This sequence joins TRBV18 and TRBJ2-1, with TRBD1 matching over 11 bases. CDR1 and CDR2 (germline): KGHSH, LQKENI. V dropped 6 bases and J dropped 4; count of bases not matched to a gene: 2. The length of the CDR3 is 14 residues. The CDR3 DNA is TGTGCCAGCTCCGGGACAGGGGGTTACAATGAGCAGTTCTTC. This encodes CASSGTGGYNEQFF.

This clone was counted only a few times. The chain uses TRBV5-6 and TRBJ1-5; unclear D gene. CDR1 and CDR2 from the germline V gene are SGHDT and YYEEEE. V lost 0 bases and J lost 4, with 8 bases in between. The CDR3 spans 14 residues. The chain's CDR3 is CASSLEGRNQPQHF. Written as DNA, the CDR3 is TGTGCCAGCAGCTTGGAAGGCCGAAATCAGCCCCAGCATTTT. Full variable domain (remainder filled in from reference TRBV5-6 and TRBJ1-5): DAGVTQSPTHLIKTRGQQVTLRCSPKSGHDTVSWYQQALGQGPQFIFQYYEEEERQRGNFPDRFSGHQFPNYSSELNVNALLLGDSALYLCASSLEGRNQPQHFGDGTRLSIL.

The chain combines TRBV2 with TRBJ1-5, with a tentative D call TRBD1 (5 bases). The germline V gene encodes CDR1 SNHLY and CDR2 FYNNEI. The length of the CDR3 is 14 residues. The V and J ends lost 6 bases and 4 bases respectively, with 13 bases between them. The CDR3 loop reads CASRYGGPNQPQHF. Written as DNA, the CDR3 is TGTGCCAGCAGGTATGGGGGACCAAATCAGCCCCAGCATTTT.

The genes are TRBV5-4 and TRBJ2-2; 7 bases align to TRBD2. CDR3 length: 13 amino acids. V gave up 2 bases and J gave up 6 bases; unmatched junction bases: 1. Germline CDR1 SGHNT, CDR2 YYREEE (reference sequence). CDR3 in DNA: TGTGCCAGCAGCTTTGGGGGGGCCGGGGAGCTGTTTTTT. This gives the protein CASSFGGAGELFF.

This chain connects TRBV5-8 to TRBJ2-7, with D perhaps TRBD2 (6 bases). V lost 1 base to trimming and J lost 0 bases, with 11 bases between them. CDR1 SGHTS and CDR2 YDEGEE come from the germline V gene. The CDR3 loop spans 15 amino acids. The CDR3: CASSLQRVSSYEQYV. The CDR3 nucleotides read TGTGCCAGCAGCTTGCAGCGGGTAAGCTCCTACGAGCAGTACGTC.

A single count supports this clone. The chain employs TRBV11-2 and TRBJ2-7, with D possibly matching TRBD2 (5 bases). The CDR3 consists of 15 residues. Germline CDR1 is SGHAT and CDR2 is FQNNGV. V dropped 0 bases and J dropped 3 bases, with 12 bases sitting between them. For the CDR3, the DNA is TGTGCCAGCAGCTTAGAGGCGGGCCCTAACTACGAGCAGTACTTC. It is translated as CASSLEAGPNYEQYF.